This TCR beta chain emerged from a study of cytomegalovirus exposure and HLA in healthy donors. Overall study context: The 100 million to 120 million unique TCR beta sequences, from roughly 170 million T cells, were found by an earlier analysis. Study-wide points: In all likelihood, a cluster of highly shared sequence variants was a sequencing artifact.

In the PCR, 60 Vbeta and 13 Jbeta primers were used. The repertoire was sequenced with immunoSEQ multiplex PCR; TCRdb's copy has only in-frame clones and lacks some. The profile shows some 120,000 clones, about three quarters of them singletons. With regard to this clone: Its antigen is not identified.

This CDR3 is 15 amino acids long. Trimming shortened V by 3 bases and J by 4 bases, and 13 bases separated the two germline ends. Germline CDR1 MGHRA, CDR2 YSYEKL. Sequencing was performed on PBMCs. This TCR was recovered from a woman in her 40s in good health and CMV-seropositive. The chain has TRBV4-1 and TRBJ2-1, with a possible D match to TRBD2 (6 bases). Here the CDR3 reads CASSHPGLTYNEQFF. In nucleotides, the CDR3 is TGCGCCAGCAGCCACCCGGGACTGACTTACAATGAGCAGTTCTTC.